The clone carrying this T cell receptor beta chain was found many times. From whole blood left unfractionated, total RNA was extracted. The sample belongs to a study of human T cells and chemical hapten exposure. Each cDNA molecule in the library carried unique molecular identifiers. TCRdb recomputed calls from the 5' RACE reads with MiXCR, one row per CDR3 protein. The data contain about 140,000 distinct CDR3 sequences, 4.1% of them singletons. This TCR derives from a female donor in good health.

The CDR3 is CASSYGTVLPWDQPQHF. In DNA, the CDR3 is TGTGCCAGCAGTTACGGGACAGTGCTACCATGGGATCAGCCCCAGCATTTT. The V gene is TRBV6-2 or TRBV6-3, the J gene TRBJ1-5; 7 nucleotides line up with TRBD1. Germline CDR1 reads MNHEY; CDR2 reads SVGEGT. The CDR3 covers 17 residues. V was clipped by 2 bases and J by 5 bases; unmatched bases: 12.